The sequence of this T cell receptor (beta chain) was determined in a study of regulatory T cells in long-lasting Graves disease. This clonotype was found a few times. Time point here: persistent/refractory GD, antithyroid drugs over 5 years with positive TRAb. The authors made the TCR library using RNA they extracted from PBMCs. Arm-PCR of CDR3 regions with iRepertoire HTBI primers generated TCR beta libraries. In TCRdb, the multiplex PCR reads were re-called with MiXCR into one record per CDR3 protein. This table holds approximately 360,000 distinct CDR3 sequences, roughly 25% found once. The receptor comes from a woman in her 40s with Graves disease. The source material was peripheral blood mononuclear cells (PBMCs), sampled when the disease was refractory, from a patient treated with antithyroid drugs.

The CDR3 spells CASSPYLLLNWGEQYF. CDR3 DNA: TGTGCCAGCAGTCCCTATCTTCTCCTTAATTGGGGCGAGCAGTACTTC. The chain is built from TRBV28 and TRBJ2-7; D is ambiguous. The CDR3 has 16 amino acids. The germline gives CDR1 MDHEN, CDR2 SYDVKM. The V gene lost 5 bases and the J gene lost 6 bases, with 23 bases spanning the gap.